These 30 T cell receptor beta chains were all obtained from the same sample, sequenced in a study of Graves' ophthalmopathy and Graves' hyperthyroidism. Amplification of the TCR beta CDR3 regions used RNA transcripts (as template). HTBI-primed RT-PCR formed the first round, and a multiplex PCR formed the second. MiXCR, applied by TCRdb to the multiplex PCR reads, yields one record per CDR3 protein. The table has 660,000 or so distinct CDR3 sequences, roughly 41% seen once. Sequenced: peripheral blood. All receptors come from an adult man with Graves' ophthalmopathy.

Note on this clonotype: A read error may explain this, as a much larger clone is one base away. The chain joins TRBV10-3 to TRBJ1-2; 7 bases are shared with TRBD1. The length of the CDR3 is 12 residues. V lost 10 bases, J lost 13 bases, and 15 bases stayed unmatched. Per germline, CDR1 ENHRY and CDR2 SYGVKD. The CDR3 spells CASTTGDSFGTF. CDR3 DNA sequence: TGTGCCAGCACGACTGGGGACAGCTTTGGCACCTTC.

Points on this clonotype: The conserved phenylalanine or tryptophan is not found at the CDR3 terminus, so this likely reflects a read error. The chain joins TRBV10-3 to TRBJ1-5; perhaps TRBD1 as D (6 bases). Germline loops: CDR1 ENHRY, CDR2 SYGVKD. With 6 bases removed from V and 2 bases from J, the gap between germline ends came to 20 bases. This CDR3 has 17 amino acids. CDR3 region: CAISHGGGGRGNQPQHS. The CDR3, as DNA: TGTGCCATCAGCCACGGTGGGGGGGGCAGAGGCAATCAGCCCCAGCATTCT.

To note about this clonotype: A read error may produce the germline difference seen at one junction end. The chain recombines TRBV5-1 with TRBJ2-5, with a weak D call TRBD2 (5 bases). Germline lookup yields CDR1 SGHRS and CDR2 YFSETQ. The length of the CDR3 is 15 residues. The CDR3: CASSPSTDSQGTQYF. CDR3 nucleotides: TGCGCCAGCAGCCCTAGCACGGATTCCCAAGGGACCCAGTACTTC.

A word on this clonotype: The junction departs from germline at one end; a sequencing error may be responsible. V gene TRBV12-5 combines with J gene TRBJ2-6; D tentatively reads TRBD1 or TRBD2 (5 bases each). Germline CDR1 reads LGHNT; CDR2 reads FRNRAP. This CDR3 comprises 13 residues. DNA for the CDR3: TGTGCTAGTGGGAGATCTGGGGGCAACGTCCTGACTTTC. It specifies CASGRSGGNVLTF.

This chain connects TRBV6-5 to TRBJ2-7, with D perhaps matching TRBD1 (6 bases). The CDR3 extends over 13 amino acids. The germline V gene has CDR1 MNHEY and CDR2 SVGAGI. Between the trimmed V and J ends, which lost 9 bases and 3 bases, there was a span of 15 bases. Written as DNA, the CDR3 is TGTGCCAGTGCCCGGGACATCTTCTACGAGCAGTACTTC. It specifies CASARDIFYEQYF.

The chain employs TRBV15 and TRBJ2-3, with D perhaps matching TRBD1 or TRBD2 (6 bases each). Trimming took 5 bases from V and 0 from J, leaving 12 bases between them. Looked up from germline, CDR1 is LNHNV and CDR2 is YYDKDF (reference sequence). CDR3 length equals 15 residues. DNA of the CDR3: TGTGCCACCAGCGGAGGGACACCGAGCACAGATACGCAGTATTTT. Translated: CATSGGTPSTDTQYF.

This sequence joins TRBV20-1 and TRBJ1-2; 11 bases are a match to TRBD1. Germline CDR1 reads DFQATT; CDR2 reads SNEGSKA (reference sequence). The V segment lost 3 bases and the J segment 7 bases; nucleotides outside the gene matches: 4. This CDR3 has 13 residues. The CDR3 coding sequence is TGCAGTGCTAGTGACGGGACAGGGGGTGGCTACACCTTC. This gives the protein CSASDGTGGGYTF.

V usage is TRBV7-9 and J usage is TRBJ1-1; no reliable D call. Germline V gene sequence: CDR1 SEHNR, CDR2 FQNEAQ (reference sequence). Trimming removed 5 bases from V and 8 bases from J, with 15 bases in between. The CDR3 runs to 13 residues. The CDR3 spells CASSPKDAREAFF. CDR3 coding DNA: TGTGCCAGCAGCCCTAAAGACGCCCGCGAAGCTTTCTTT.

This rearrangement joins TRBV2 to TRBJ2-7, with 9 nucleotides matching TRBD1. V lost 8 bases, J lost 4 bases, and 6 bases stayed unmatched. This CDR3 has 13 amino acids. Germline V gene data show CDR1 as SNHLY and CDR2 as FYNNEI. The CDR3 loop reads CASAGQGDYEQYF. The CDR3 region has the DNA TGTGCCAGCGCGGGACAGGGAGATTACGAGCAGTACTTC.

The table lists this clonotype with many counts. The chain recombines TRBV24-1 with TRBJ2-5; no clear D gene. CDR1 is KGHDR and CDR2 is SFDVKD in the germline V gene. Trimming shortened V by 5 bases and J by 5 bases, and 11 bases separated the two germline ends. The CDR3 has 13 residues. Here the CDR3 reads CATSAVVGETQYF. The CDR3 coding sequence is TGTGCCACCAGTGCTGTCGTGGGGGAGACCCAGTACTTC.

A few counts support this clonotype. The chain has TRBV6-5 and TRBJ1-2; no reliable D call. Per the germline V gene, CDR1 is MNHEY and CDR2 is SVGAGI. V was cut by 5 bases and J by 4 bases, with 14 bases left in between. The CDR3 is made up of 14 amino acids. The CDR3 DNA follows: TGTGCCAGCAGTGAAACGGGTACTAGCTATGGCTACACCTTC. This encodes CASSETGTSYGYTF.

This chain connects TRBV7-6 to TRBJ2-5; a possible D gene is TRBD2 (5 bases). V lost 1 base and J 4 bases, leaving 10 bases between the germline ends. This CDR3 is built from 14 residues. CDR1 is SGHVS and CDR2 is FNYEAQ in the germline V gene. The CDR3 nucleotides read TGTGCCAGCAGCTTAGGGGAGCGATCAGAGACCCAGTACTTC. It translates to CASSLGERSETQYF.

Concerning this clonotype itself: Relative to the germline gene, one junction end is altered; a read error may explain this. This sequence joins TRBV10-3 and TRBJ2-7, with TRBD1 matching over 10 bases. The germline V gene encodes CDR1 ENHRY and CDR2 SYGVKD. CDR3 length: 15 residues. CDR3 amino acids: CASSYEGTGDYEQYF. The CDR3, as DNA: TGTGCCAGCAGTTACGAGGGGACAGGGGACTACGAGCAGTACTTC.

The chain is built from TRBV7-8 and TRBJ2-7; either TRBD1 or TRBD2 may fit D (5 bases each). In germline, CDR1 is SGHVS, CDR2 FQNEAQ. CDR3 length: 15 residues. Trimming removed 1 base from V and 3 bases from J, with 13 bases in between. CDR3 in amino acids: CASSLGDGGGYEQYF. CDR3 sequence (DNA): TGTGCCAGCAGCTTAGGAGATGGTGGGGGCTACGAGCAGTACTTC.

V is TRBV15 and J is TRBJ1-5, with D unclear. The CDR3 length is 15 residues. Trimming shortened V by 3 bases and J by 4 bases, and 13 bases separated the two germline ends. CDR1 is LNHNV, CDR2 YYDKDF, per germline (reference sequence). Here the CDR3 reads CATSSSLGDNQPQHF. The CDR3 DNA sequence: TGTGCCACCAGCAGCTCATTAGGAGATAATCAGCCCCAGCATTTT.

This chain connects TRBV27 to TRBJ1-2; tentative D call: TRBD1 (6 bases). This CDR3 spans 14 amino acids. Per germline, CDR1 MNHEY and CDR2 SMNVEV (reference sequence). Between the trimmed V and J ends, which lost 2 bases and 6 bases, there was a span of 13 bases. CDR3 protein: CASSLGNRADGYTF. Written as DNA, the CDR3 is TGTGCCAGCAGTTTAGGTAACAGGGCGGATGGCTACACCTTC.

CDR3 nucleotides: TGTGCCAGCAGCTTGTTTGGGTTCGGAAACACCATATATTTT. It specifies CASSLFGFGNTIYF. This chain uses TRBV5-4 with TRBJ1-3, with D uncertain. The CDR3 runs to 14 residues. CDR1 SGHNT and CDR2 YYREEE come from the germline V gene (reference sequence). Trimming took 1 base from V and 4 from J, leaving 9 bases between them.

The chain combines TRBV2 with TRBJ2-6; TRBD2 aligns across 7 bases. Per the germline V gene, CDR1 is SNHLY and CDR2 is FYNNEI. The J segment lost 9 bases and the V segment lost 3 bases, leaving 2 bases of the junction unmatched. The CDR3 is 13 residues long. In nucleotides, the CDR3 is TGTGCCAGCAGTGACGGGGGGTTCAACGTCCTGACTTTC. Its translation: CASSDGGFNVLTF.

This clonotype was counted a single time. This CDR3 reads CASSFSVQGPQYF. CDR3 bases: TGTGCCAGCAGCTTCTCAGTCCAGGGTCCGCAGTACTTC. The rearrangement joins TRBV7-9 to TRBJ2-7, with D possibly being TRBD1 (5 bases). Germline loops: CDR1 SEHNR, CDR2 FQNEAQ (reference sequence). This CDR3 is built from 13 residues. The ends were cut back, 3 bases at V and 9 bases at J, with 15 bases in the middle.

As regards this clonotype: This may be a read error, as it is one base from a much larger clone. This chain links TRBV10-2 with TRBJ1-2, with D perhaps matching TRBD1 (6 bases). Germline loops: CDR1 WSHSY, CDR2 SAAADI. Trimming removed 6 bases from V and 4 bases from J, with 21 bases in between. This CDR3 region has 16 residues. CDR3 DNA: TGCGCCAGCAGCACGGGACGTAACAGGGCTGTCTATGGCTACACCTTC. It translates to CASSTGRNRAVYGYTF.

On this clonotype: This may be a read error, as it is one base from a much larger clone. The chain uses TRBV11-3 and TRBJ1-1; 10 bases map to TRBD1. CDR1 SGHNT and CDR2 YENEEA come from the germline V gene. The CDR3 runs 14 residues. Losses at the gene ends were 4 bases for V and 4 bases for J; bases not matched to a gene: 3. The CDR3 nucleotides read TGTGCCAGCAGCTCGGGACAGGGGAGCACTGAAGCTTTCTTT. Amino acids: CASSSGQGSTEAFF.

The rearrangement links TRBV12-5 to TRBJ1-6; TRBD1 is a possible D gene (6 bases). Trimming removed 2 bases at V and 0 bases at J, with 8 bases between. The CDR3 runs 16 residues. Germline CDR1 reads LGHNT; CDR2 reads FRNRAP. CDR3 amino acids: CASGLPDSSYNSPLHF. DNA for the CDR3: TGTGCTAGTGGTTTGCCGGACAGCTCCTATAATTCACCCCTCCACTTT. Combining the CDR3 with reference TRBV12-5 and TRBJ1-6 gives the whole variable domain DARVTQTPRHKVTEMGQEVTMRCQPILGHNTVFWYRQTMMQGLELLAYFRNRAPLDDSGMPKDRFSAEMPDATLATLKIQPSEPRDSAVYFCASGLPDSSYNSPLHFGNGTRLTVT.

The sample holds a few counts of this clonotype. The rearrangement joins TRBV5-1 to TRBJ2-5; D could derive from TRBD1 or TRBD2 (5 bases each). This CDR3 spans 15 amino acids. Trimming stripped 4 bases from V and 7 bases from J, with 20 bases between. Germline lookup yields CDR1 SGHRS and CDR2 YFSETQ. This chain's CDR3 is CASSVYRDPYATQYF. CDR3 coding DNA: TGCGCCAGCAGCGTATACCGGGACCCTTATGCGACCCAGTACTTC.

This clonotype occurred many times. This sequence joins TRBV20-1 and TRBJ2-7; a weak D match, TRBD1 (6 bases). The CDR3 contains 14 residues. Per germline, CDR1 DFQATT and CDR2 SNEGSKA (reference sequence). V was pared by 2 bases and J by 3 bases, with 14 bases between. The CDR3 region has the DNA TGCAGTGCTAGAATAGGGGGAGATGACTACGAGCAGTACTTC. This codes for CSARIGGDDYEQYF.

In regard to this clonotype: One end of the junction fails to match germline, which may point to a read error. The genes are TRBV5-1 and TRBJ2-5, with D perhaps TRBD2 (7 bases). The CDR3 is 13 amino acids. Germline lookup yields CDR1 SGHRS and CDR2 YFSETQ. CDR3 sequence: CASSPGGQEAQYF. CDR3 coding DNA: TGCGCCAGCAGCCCGGGGGGACAAGAGGCCCAGTACTTC.

As for this clonotype: A much larger clone lies a single base off, so this may be a read error. The V and J genes are TRBV7-6 and TRBJ1-3; no reliable D call. This CDR3 region has 14 residues. V was shortened by 4 bases and J by 3 bases, with 10 bases between the two germline ends. Looked up from germline, CDR1 is SGHVS and CDR2 is FNYEAQ. CDR3 protein: CASSSTPSGNTIYF. As DNA, the CDR3 is TGTGCCAGCAGCTCCACACCCAGTGGAAACACCATATATTTT.

The chain joins TRBV18 to TRBJ1-1; D is possibly TRBD1 (5 bases). CDR1 is KGHSH and CDR2 is LQKENI in the germline V gene. The ends were cut back, 3 bases at V and 5 bases at J, with 7 bases in the middle. This CDR3 is 12 amino acids long. CDR3 amino acids: CASSPGETEAFF. In DNA, the CDR3 is TGTGCCAGCTCACCGGGGGAGACTGAAGCTTTCTTT.

The table lists this clonotype with a few counts. The chain is built from TRBV7-9 and TRBJ2-5, with 11 bases identical to TRBD2. This CDR3 comprises 15 residues. V gave up 3 bases and J gave up 5 bases; unmatched junction bases: 5. The germline V gene has CDR1 SEHNR and CDR2 FQNEAQ (reference sequence). CDR3 nucleotides: TGTGCCAGCAGCTTTAGCGGGGGGGCTACTGAGACCCAGTACTTC. Translating gives CASSFSGGATETQYF.

This clonotype was observed many times. The chain uses TRBV7-8 and TRBJ1-1; D unclear. V shed 1 base and J shed 0 bases, with 9 bases lying between them. Germline V gene data show CDR1 as SGHVS and CDR2 as FQNEAQ. This CDR3 comprises 15 residues. CDR3: CASSLVPIMNTEAFF. CDR3 in DNA: TGTGCCAGCAGCTTAGTTCCGATCATGAACACTGAAGCTTTCTTT. The entire variable domain, with the rest obtained from reference TRBV7-8 and TRBJ1-1, is as follows: GAGVSQSPRYKVAKRGQDVALRCDPISGHVSLFWYQQALGQGPEFLTYFQNEAQLDKSGLPSDRFFAERPEGSVSTLKIQRTQQEDSAVYLCASSLVPIMNTEAFFGQGTRLTVV.

The chain recombines TRBV9 with TRBJ2-6; a possible D gene is TRBD2 (5 bases). The germline CDR1 and CDR2 sequences are SGDLS and YYNGEE. V was clipped by 4 bases and J by 3 bases, with 11 bases between them. The CDR3 is 15 amino acids. The CDR3 spells CASSPPGIGANVLTF. For the CDR3, the DNA is TGTGCCAGCAGCCCCCCGGGGATTGGGGCCAACGTCCTGACTTTC.